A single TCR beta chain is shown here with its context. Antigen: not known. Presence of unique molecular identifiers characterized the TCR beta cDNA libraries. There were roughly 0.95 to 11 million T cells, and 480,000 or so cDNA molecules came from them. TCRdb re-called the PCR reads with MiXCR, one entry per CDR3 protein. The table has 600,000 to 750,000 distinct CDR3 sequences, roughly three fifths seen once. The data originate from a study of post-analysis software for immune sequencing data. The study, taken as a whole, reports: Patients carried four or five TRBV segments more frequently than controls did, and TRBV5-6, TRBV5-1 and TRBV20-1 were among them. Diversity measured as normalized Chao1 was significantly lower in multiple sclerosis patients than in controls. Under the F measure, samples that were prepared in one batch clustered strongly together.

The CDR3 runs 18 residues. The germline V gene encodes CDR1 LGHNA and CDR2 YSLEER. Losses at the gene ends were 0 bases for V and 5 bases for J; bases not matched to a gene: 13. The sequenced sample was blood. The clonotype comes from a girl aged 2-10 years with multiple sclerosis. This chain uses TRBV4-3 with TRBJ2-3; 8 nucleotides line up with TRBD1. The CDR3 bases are TGCGCCAGCAGCCAAGATGGAATGGGGCAGGGGGCTATAGATACGCAGTATTTT. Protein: CASSQDGMGQGAIDTQYF.